The 12 T cell receptor beta chains given below trace back to one sample, sequenced in a study of blood T cells in healthy people across ages. Primers used in a second PCR of about 6 to 12 cycles were a sample-barcoded 5' primer and a J-beta primer mix. A single record per CDR3 protein comes from TCRdb applying MiXCR to the 5' RACE reads. The sample gives more than 1,400,000 distinct CDR3 sequences, around two fifths of which show up once; 7.9% is in the top ten. Sequencing was performed on blood. These receptors were obtained from a woman between 18 and 29 years old in good health.

This chain links TRBV5-1 with TRBJ2-7, with D perhaps matching TRBD1 (6 bases). The CDR3 is 13 residues long. V shed 7 bases and J shed 2 bases, with 13 bases lying between them. Germline CDR1 SGHRS, CDR2 YFSETQ. CDR3 residues: CASGPQGAYEQYF. The CDR3 DNA is TGCGCCAGCGGACCACAGGGAGCCTACGAGCAGTACTTC. Full variable domain (outside the CDR3, taken from reference TRBV5-1 and TRBJ2-7): KAGVTQTPRYLIKTRGQQVTLSCSPISGHRSVSWYQQTPGQGLQFLFEYFSETQRNKGNFPGRFSGRQFSNSRSEMNVSTLELGDSALYLCASGPQGAYEQYFGPGTRLTVT.

This clonotype occurred a few times. The chain has TRBV7-2 and TRBJ1-2; the D gene is possibly TRBD1 (6 bases). Germline V CDR1 and CDR2: SGHTA, FQGNSA. V was trimmed by 4 bases and J by 9 bases, leaving 12 bases between them. CDR3 length: 12 amino acids. The CDR3: CASSSRGVRYTF. Here the CDR3 DNA reads TGTGCCAGCAGCTCTAGGGGGGTTCGCTACACCTTC.

There are many counts of this clonotype. The gene calls are TRBV20-1 and TRBJ2-1; 14 nucleotides align to TRBD2. V was clipped by 6 bases and J by 8 bases; unmatched bases: 12. Germline V lookup: CDR1 DFQATT, CDR2 SNEGSKA (reference sequence). CDR3 size: 16 residues. The CDR3 spells CSARAGTSGRGDEQFF. The CDR3 nucleotides read TGCAGTGCCAGGGCCGGGACTAGCGGGAGAGGCGATGAGCAGTTCTTC.

The CDR3 loop reads CASGGAAYNSPLHF. The DNA for the CDR3 is TGTGCCAGCGGTGGGGCAGCCTATAATTCACCCCTCCACTTT. V gene TRBV28 combines with J gene TRBJ1-6, with TRBD1 as a possible D gene (5 bases). The CDR3 length is 14 residues. Germline V gene data show CDR1 as MDHEN and CDR2 as SYDVKM. V was pared by 8 bases and J by 2 bases, with 10 bases between.

V usage is TRBV2 and J usage is TRBJ2-3; D assignment may be TRBD1 or TRBD2 (6 bases each). V shed 10 bases and J shed 3 bases, with 20 bases lying between them. Looked up from germline, CDR1 is SNHLY and CDR2 is FYNNEI. This CDR3 has 15 amino acids. CDR3 loop: CATTPGAVRTDTQYF. CDR3 bases: TGTGCCACCACGCCGGGGGCAGTGAGGACAGATACGCAGTATTTT. Combining the CDR3 with reference TRBV2 and TRBJ2-3 gives the whole variable domain EPEVTQTPSHQVTQMGQEVILRCVPISNHLYFYWYRQILGQKVEFLVSFYNNEISEKSEIFDDQFSVERPDGSNFTLKIRSTKLEDSAMYFCATTPGAVRTDTQYFGPGTRLTVL.

Details on this clonotype: This could be a read error, since a much larger clone is one nucleotide away. V usage is TRBV20-1 and J usage is TRBJ2-1, with D perhaps matching TRBD1 (5 bases). Germline lookup yields CDR1 DFQATT and CDR2 SNEGSKA (reference sequence). The CDR3 extends over 12 amino acids. Here the CDR3 reads CSARDNDNKQFF. The DNA of the CDR3 is TGCAGTGCTAGGGACAACGACAATAAGCAGTTCTTC.

The V gene is TRBV28, the J gene TRBJ2-2, with 15 positions matching TRBD2. Germline values: CDR1 MDHEN, CDR2 SYDVKM. The CDR3 has 16 residues. The ends lost 2 bases at V and 6 bases at J; junction bases unmatched: 1. The CDR3 DNA is TGTGCCAGCAGTTTAGGGACTAGCGGGGGGTCCGGGGAGCTGTTTTTT. It translates to CASSLGTSGGSGELFF. Variable domain in full (rest from reference TRBV28 and TRBJ2-2): DVKVTQSSRYLVKRTGEKVFLECVQDMDHENMFWYRQDPGLGLRLIYFSYDVKMKEKGDIPEGYSVSREKKERFSLILESASTNQTSMYLCASSLGTSGGSGELFFGEGSRLTVL.

Only a few counts were recorded for this clonotype. The rearrangement joins TRBV18 to TRBJ2-1; D call uncertain. Trimming removed 2 bases at V and 9 bases at J, with 17 bases between. Germline CDR1 is KGHSH and CDR2 is LQKENI. The CDR3 spans 15 residues. The CDR3 DNA is TGTGCCAGCTCACCATGGGAAGGAGTAGAGGTTGAGCAGTTCTTC. Its translation is CASSPWEGVEVEQFF. Based on the CDR3 plus reference TRBV18 and TRBJ2-1, the full variable domain is NAGVMQNPRHLVRRRGQEARLRCSPMKGHSHVYWYRQLPEEGLKFMVYLQKENIIDESGMPKERFSAEFPKEGPSILRIQQVVRGDSAAYFCASSPWEGVEVEQFFGPGTRLTVL.

The chain is built from TRBV6-5 and TRBJ2-3; 13 bases align to TRBD2. Looked up from germline, CDR1 is MNHEY and CDR2 is SVGAGI. The trim removed 0 bases at V and 2 bases at J, leaving 5 bases unmatched. The CDR3 totals 18 residues. The CDR3 DNA sequence: TGTGCCAGCAGTTACTCTGAAACTAGCGGGAGGGACACAGATACGCAGTATTTT. Its protein is CASSYSETSGRDTDTQYF.

V and J are TRBV20-1 and TRBJ1-2; D possibly corresponds to TRBD1 (6 bases). Germline CDR1 DFQATT, CDR2 SNEGSKA (reference sequence). The CDR3 extends over 11 amino acids. The V end lost 6 bases, the J end lost 7 bases, and 12 bases lay between the germline ends. The CDR3 region is CSAARGGGYTF. CDR3 DNA sequence: TGCAGTGCGGCCAGGGGAGGTGGCTACACCTTC.

The chain has TRBV29-1 and TRBJ1-4; D may be TRBD1 (5 bases). The V end lost 6 bases, the J end lost 7 bases, and 15 bases lay between the germline ends. Per the germline V gene, CDR1 is SQVTM and CDR2 is ANQGSEA. The CDR3 is 13 residues long. In nucleotides, the CDR3 is TGCAGCGTAGCCCCCGGGACCGTTGAAAAACTGTTTTTT. It specifies CSVAPGTVEKLFF.

This chain links TRBV10-3 with TRBJ1-4, with 7 bases that match TRBD1. This CDR3 is 13 amino acids long. Germline CDR1 and CDR2: ENHRY and SYGVKD. Trimming cost V 5 bases and J 6 bases; bases outside gene matches: 3. The CDR3 loop is CAISTGADEKLFF. CDR3 in DNA: TGTGCCATCAGTACAGGGGCCGATGAAAAACTGTTTTTT.